This paragraph covers one T cell receptor beta chain sequence. This sample is part of a study of blood T cell repertoires in COVID-19. Clones were sequenced by immunoSEQ multiplex PCR, and TCRdb holds only the in-frame ones, with some missing. Counted here are about 210,000 clones, approximately 91% occurring once; the ten biggest clones make up 1.6%. This CDR3 region has 14 residues. With 0 bases removed from V and 0 bases from J, the gap between germline ends came to 6 bases. Per germline, CDR1 SGHDT and CDR2 YYEEEE. V and J are TRBV5-6 and TRBJ1-2; D is undetermined. The TCR sequence derives from a man aged 18 to 29 with active or convalescent COVID-19. The material sequenced was peripheral blood. For the CDR3, the DNA is TGTGCCAGCAGCTTGGGCGTAGCTAACTATGGCTACACCTTC. Translated, it gives CASSLGVANYGYTF. Variable domain in full (rest from reference TRBV5-6 and TRBJ1-2): DAGVTQSPTHLIKTRGQQVTLRCSPKSGHDTVSWYQQALGQGPQFIFQYYEEEERQRGNFPDRFSGHQFPNYSSELNVNALLLGDSALYLCASSLGVANYGYTFGSGTRLTVV.